This TCR beta chain was observed in a study of blood T cell repertoires in COVID-19 (dated by TCRdb to 2019 to 2021). Study-wide context: Samples from collaborators originated in the United States, Italy and Spain and spanned both the acute and convalescent phases of COVID-19. The prospective study material was composed of cDNA or gDNA derived from T cells, B-cell-depleted T cells, or PBMCs. Deeply sampled blood TCRbeta repertoires from subjects exposed to, actively infected with, or recovered from COVID-19 were included in the dataset. The repertoires were released in a freely available public database meant as a resource for research on the immune response to SARS-CoV-2. Samples came from the ongoing ImmuneRACE study (first 160 participants) plus 1,254 subjects from 6 global collaborators. The sample metadata nearly always contained a de-identified subject ID, COVID-19 status, age in years and sex. Where HLA class I and class II types were available, the types were taken from metadata supplied by the sample provider, not from assay-based typing. Broader findings and caveats from the paper: Clinical and demographic metadata were provided uncurated, with the amount varying by source and participant.

The immunoSEQ Assay, a bias-controlled multiplex PCR, was used to amplify TCRbeta CDR3 regions from genomic DNA. The original pipeline was this. The number of nucleated cells in each sample was estimated from the amplification of reference gene primers within the assay. To quantify the absolute abundance of each unique TCRbeta CDR3 rearrangement, sequence reads were collapsed and filtered. For each sample, productive Simpson clonality was calculated as the square root of Simpson's diversity index across productive rearrangements. TCRdb mirrors the immuneACCESS table, restricted to in-frame sequences. Some clones are absent from its copies; in checked studies, under half trace to an unresolved V gene, and the reason for the others is unknown. The V and J calls and clone size were taken over from that table, and D and trimming were inferred from the DNA. A total of under 400,000 clones appear in this sample, roughly 88% of them only once. The ten largest clones capture approximately 1.6% of the sample.

Points on this clone: What antigen it recognizes has not been identified. One base away there is no much larger clone; base qualities are not given.

Trimming takes 5 bases off V and 1 base off J; junction bases not matched to a gene: 5. Counted from cysteine to phenylalanine, this CDR3 has 16 amino acids. The entry retains the CDR3 DNA only, 48 bases that are in frame from base 1. CDR1 and CDR2 were assigned from the germline V gene as MDHEN and SYDVKM. In Seattle, one collaborating source enrolled patients while the infection was active and tracked those patients longitudinally over the course of disease. Whole blood was collected in K2EDTA tubes by collaborating institutions according to the institutions' own protocols. Collaborator samples were shipped for TCRbeta analysis as frozen whole blood, isolated PBMCs, or DNA extracted from either sample type.

This receptor was identified in a woman aged 30 to 39 with COVID-19, enrolled during active disease. The sample consisted of peripheral blood. The chain links TRBV28 with TRBJ2-2; TRBD2 matches 9 bases in the middle. Here is the DNA: TGTGCCAGCAGTCCCCCTAGCGGGGTGAACACCGGGGAGCTGTTTTTT. Protein translation: CASSPPSGVNTGELFF.